This T cell receptor beta chain is from a study of blood T cell repertoires in COVID-19. Overall study: Donors in the United States, Italy and Spain gave samples during acute or convalescent COVID-19. PBMCs, B-cell-depleted T cells, or T cells provided the cDNA or gDNA that made up the material.

Looked up from germline, CDR1 is MNHEY and CDR2 is SVGAGI. The germline V and J ends were trimmed by 4 bases and 0 bases, with 7 bases remaining between them. The CDR3 runs to 15 residues. Methods used by the authors: Reference gene primers were amplified, and this amplification served to estimate nucleated cell counts. Some clones are missing from TCRdb's copy, which holds only in-frame ones; the method was immunoSEQ multiplex PCR. V, J and clone size derive from that table, while D and trimming were established from the DNA sequence. The data contain roughly 69,000 clones, nearly 90% of them singletons.

The sequenced sample consisted of peripheral blood. V gene TRBV6-5 combines with J gene TRBJ1-6; D gene unclear. The clonotype was recovered from a middle-aged man with acute or convalescent COVID-19. CDR3 sequence: CASSLADSYNSPLHF. CDR3 sequence (DNA): TGTGCCAGCAGTTTAGCGGACTCCTATAATTCACCCCTCCACTTT.